The next 31 T cell receptor beta chains were all read from a single sample in a study of T cells in Graves' hyperthyroidism and ophthalmopathy. The investigators amplified TCR beta CDR3 regions from RNA transcripts. During a first-round RT-PCR of the TCR CDR3, the HTBI primer set was used. One entry per CDR3 protein results from TCRdb running MiXCR on the multiplex PCR reads. The table has a few hundred thousand distinct CDR3 sequences, 15% to 18% seen once. Sequencing was performed on blood. All receptors come from a woman younger than 45 with Graves' hyperthyroidism.

The chain carries TRBV4-3 and TRBJ2-1, with unresolved D. V was pared by 3 bases and J by 0 bases, with 15 bases between. Germline V gene sequence: CDR1 LGHNA, CDR2 YSLEER. The CDR3 has 17 amino acids. Here the CDR3 reads CASSQGFEPSSYNEQFF. DNA for the CDR3: TGCGCCAGCAGCCAGGGCTTCGAGCCCAGCTCCTACAATGAGCAGTTCTTC.

This clonotype was found many times. J is TRBJ2-7 and V is TRBV6-1, with 9 nucleotides matching TRBD1. Germline-derived CDR1 and CDR2 are MNHNS and SASEGT. V dropped 6 bases and J dropped 7; count of bases not matched to a gene: 19. CDR3 length: 17 amino acids. Written as DNA, the CDR3 is TGTGCCAGCAGGGCCCTTTCTTTGGGACAGGGTACGGGAGAGCAGTACTTC. Translating gives CASRALSLGQGTGEQYF.

This clonotype came up many times. One end of the junction is discordant with germline, which a read error may explain. The chain is built from TRBV30 and TRBJ1-1, with D uncertain. The CDR3 length is 12 residues. Germline CDR1 and CDR2: GTSNPN and SVGIG (reference sequence). CDR3 coding DNA: TGTGCCTATAACGGCAGGAACCCTGAAGCTTTCTTT. Amino acids: CAYNGRNPEAFF. The entire variable domain, with the rest obtained from reference TRBV30 and TRBJ1-1, is as follows: SQTIHQWPATLVQPVGSPLSLECTVEGTSNPNLYWYRQAAGRGLQLLFYSVGIGQISSEVPQNLSASRPQDRQFILSSKKLLLSDSGFYLCAYNGRNPEAFFGQGTRLTVV.

This clonotype was found a few times. Just one base apart from a much larger clone, this may be a read error. The J gene is TRBJ2-3, the V gene TRBV2, with TRBD1 matching over 7 bases. CDR1 and CDR2 (germline): SNHLY, FYNNEI. V lost 7 bases to trimming and J lost 1 base; unmatched junction nucleotides: 8. The CDR3 loop spans 15 amino acids. DNA for the CDR3: TGTGCCAGCATCCCACAGGGGCTCCGCACAGATACGCAGTATTTT. It is translated as CASIPQGLRTDTQYF.

The sample holds many counts of this clonotype. The V gene is TRBV11-2, the J gene TRBJ1-6; 7 bases line up with TRBD1. Germline assignment: CDR1 SGHAT and CDR2 FQNNGV. The CDR3 is 15 amino acids. Trimming removed 1 base from V and 10 bases from J; junction bases left unmatched: 7. Here the CDR3 DNA reads TGTGCCAGCAGCTTAGGGCCGGGACAGAGATCACCCCTCCACTTT. Its translation is CASSLGPGQRSPLHF.

This clonotype was seen ten or more times. The chain employs TRBV7-9 and TRBJ2-4; no definite D call. There are 13 residues in the CDR3. V was trimmed by 2 bases and J by 4 bases, leaving 6 bases between them. From germline, CDR1 is SEHNR and CDR2 FQNEAQ (reference sequence). The CDR3 bases are TGTGCCAGCAGCTTATTGCCAAAAAACATTCAGTACTTC. The encoded protein is CASSLLPKNIQYF.

This clonotype was detected ten times or more. The V gene is TRBV30, the J gene TRBJ2-7, with 7 bases fitting TRBD1. This CDR3 is 15 amino acids long. The ends lost 8 bases at V and 0 bases at J; junction bases unmatched: 13. CDR1 and CDR2 from the germline V gene are GTSNPN and SVGIG (reference sequence). For the CDR3, the DNA is TGTGCCGTCCGGGACAGTTTTCTTAGCTCCTACGAGCAGTACTTC. This gives the protein CAVRDSFLSSYEQYF. Together with reference TRBV30 and TRBJ2-7, the CDR3 gives the full variable domain: SQTIHQWPATLVQPVGSPLSLECTVEGTSNPNLYWYRQAAGRGLQLLFYSVGIGQISSEVPQNLSASRPQDRQFILSSKKLLLSDSGFYLCAVRDSFLSSYEQYFGPGTRLTVT.

This clonotype was found many times. V usage is TRBV20-1 and J usage is TRBJ2-5; 11 nucleotides align to TRBD2. This CDR3 has 15 amino acids. J lost 3 bases, V lost 5 bases, and 8 bases had no gene match. CDR1 DFQATT and CDR2 SNEGSKA come from the germline V gene (reference sequence). The CDR3: CSALLAGDQEETQYF. CDR3 DNA: TGCAGTGCTCTACTAGCGGGAGACCAGGAAGAGACCCAGTACTTC.

The chain employs TRBV6-5 and TRBJ1-1, with 7 bases aligning to TRBD1. V lost 1 base, J lost 7 bases, and 3 bases stayed unmatched. Germline V gene data show CDR1 as MNHEY and CDR2 as SVGAGI. The CDR3 totals 13 residues. CDR3 amino acids: CASSYLSGGEAFF. The CDR3 DNA is TGTGCCAGCAGTTACTTGTCAGGGGGTGAAGCTTTCTTT.

The V call is TRBV7-2, the J call TRBJ1-1; D not certain. Germline lookup yields CDR1 SGHTA and CDR2 FQGNSA. This CDR3 is 14 amino acids long. V was cut by 8 bases and J by 1 base, with 14 bases left in between. The CDR3 DNA reads as TGTGCCAGCCTCAACCGGGCCAGGAACACTGAAGCTTTCTTT. This codes for CASLNRARNTEAFF.

This clonotype turned up a few times. The CDR3 bases are TGTGCCAGCGCTTCGTTACAAGAGACCCAGTACTTC. It specifies CASASLQETQYF. V usage is TRBV7-9 and J usage is TRBJ2-5; D remains ambiguous. V lost 8 bases to trimming and J lost 2 bases, with 9 bases between them. CDR3 length: 12 amino acids. Per the germline V gene, CDR1 is SEHNR and CDR2 is FQNEAQ (reference sequence).

This clonotype was counted ten times or more. This chain joins TRBV18 and TRBJ1-1; D gene uncertain. Per the germline V gene, CDR1 is KGHSH and CDR2 is LQKENI. The CDR3 contains 15 residues. V shed 1 base and J shed 3 bases, with 12 bases lying between them. CDR3 nucleotides: TGTGCCAGCTCACCACGAATATCGAGAGACACTGAAGCTTTCTTT. Amino acids: CASSPRISRDTEAFF.

The rearrangement uses TRBV10-3 and TRBJ1-6, with TRBD1 matching over 9 bases. The V and J ends lost 6 bases and 8 bases, in that order; junction bases with no gene match: 5. The CDR3 consists of 14 residues. Germline CDR1 is ENHRY and CDR2 is SYGVKD. Written as DNA, the CDR3 is TGTGCCATCAGGTCCCGGGACAGGGATTCACCCCTCCACTTT. This codes for CAIRSRDRDSPLHF.

This clonotype was counted at least ten times. The rearrangement links TRBV5-6 to TRBJ1-1, with 7 positions matching TRBD1. V shed 4 bases and J 4 bases; nucleotides not matched to a gene: 7. The CDR3 is 14 amino acids. Germline CDR1 and CDR2: SGHDT and YYEEEE. CDR3 protein: CASSRRQGTTEAFF. The CDR3 DNA is TGTGCCAGCAGCCGTAGACAGGGAACCACTGAAGCTTTCTTT.

The chain carries TRBV6-2 or TRBV6-3 and TRBJ2-1; D gene uncertain. The CDR3 is 13 residues long. Germline V gene lookup returns CDR1 MNHEY and CDR2 SVGEGT. Trimming stripped 2 bases from V and 9 bases from J, with 11 bases between. CDR3 nucleotides: TGTGCCAGCAGTTACGGGCTAGTCGGTGAGCAGTTCTTC. Protein sequence: CASSYGLVGEQFF.

This clonotype was recorded at least ten times. This rearrangement joins TRBV18 to TRBJ2-7; D is unresolved. The CDR3 is made up of 15 amino acids. V was cut by 3 bases and J by 0 bases, with 12 bases left in between. The germline gives CDR1 KGHSH, CDR2 LQKENI. CDR3 sequence reads: CASSPPNGGSYEQYF. DNA for the CDR3: TGTGCCAGCTCACCCCCCAATGGCGGCTCCTACGAGCAGTACTTC.

This chain joins TRBV5-1 and TRBJ2-2; D is unclear. This CDR3 has 16 amino acids. Germline CDR1 SGHRS, CDR2 YFSETQ. Trimming shortened V by 0 bases and J by 6 bases, and 15 bases separated the two germline ends. In DNA form, the CDR3 reads TGCGCCAGCAGCTTGGCGAGACAAACCTCCCCCGGGGAGCTGTTTTTT. Translation gives CASSLARQTSPGELFF.

This clonotype was seen a handful of times. The chain employs TRBV24-1 and TRBJ1-2; unclear D gene. The CDR3 consists of 16 residues. CDR1 is KGHDR, CDR2 SFDVKD, per germline. Trimming stripped 1 base from V and 4 bases from J, with 15 bases between. This CDR3 is CATSDFRAEPAYGYTF. In DNA form, the CDR3 reads TGTGCCACCAGTGATTTTAGGGCAGAGCCGGCCTATGGCTACACCTTC.

This clonotype was seen repeatedly, ten times or more. The chain combines TRBV7-2 with TRBJ2-3; TRBD2 matches 13 bases. V lost 1 base and J lost 3; bases outside the gene matches: 1. CDR1 and CDR2 from the germline V gene are SGHTA and FQGNSA. The CDR3 consists of 16 residues. CDR3 sequence reads: CASSLGGLAGTDTQYF. The DNA of the CDR3 is TGTGCCAGCAGCTTAGGGGGACTAGCGGGAACAGATACGCAGTATTTT.

This clonotype was detected many times. The chain has TRBV20-1 and TRBJ2-1; the match to TRBD2 covers 8 bases. With V trimmed by 5 bases and J by 0 bases, 3 bases remained unmatched. The germline V gene encodes CDR1 DFQATT and CDR2 SNEGSKA (reference sequence). The CDR3 length is 14 residues. The DNA for the CDR3 is TGCAGTGCTTATAGCGGGGCCTCCTACAATGAGCAGTTCTTC. Residues: CSAYSGASYNEQFF.

This clonotype came up a few times. V gene TRBV19 combines with J gene TRBJ1-2, with TRBD1 matching 9 bases. The V gene end was trimmed by 5 bases and the J gene end by 6 bases; junction bases not matched to a gene: 10. Germline loops: CDR1 LNHDA, CDR2 SQIVND (reference sequence). The CDR3 is made up of 15 amino acids. The CDR3: CASSQQGAQSNGYTF. CDR3 nucleotide sequence: TGTGCCAGTAGTCAACAGGGGGCGCAGTCGAATGGCTACACCTTC.

There are a few counts of this clonotype. The V call is TRBV19, the J call TRBJ1-5, with 11 bases matching TRBD1. Trimming took 4 bases from V and 5 from J; bases not matched to a gene: 4. The CDR3 sequence is 15 residues long. CDR1 is LNHDA, CDR2 SQIVND, per germline (reference sequence). CDR3 nucleotide sequence: TGTGCCAGTAGTACGTCGGGACAGGGGGATCAGCCCCAGCATTTT. It specifies CASSTSGQGDQPQHF.

The chain couples TRBV29-1 to TRBJ1-5; D gene ambiguous. Trimming pared 5 bases from V and 3 bases from J, leaving 11 bases between. The germline CDR1 and CDR2 sequences are SQVTM and ANQGSEA. This CDR3 region has 13 residues. The CDR3 reads CSVRTDYNQPQHF. The CDR3, as DNA: TGCAGCGTTAGGACGGACTACAATCAGCCCCAGCATTTT.

The sample holds many counts of this clonotype. The V call is TRBV12-3 or TRBV12-4, the J call TRBJ2-5; TRBD1 matches at 7 bases. Trimming cost V 7 bases and J 1 base; bases outside gene matches: 18. CDR3 size: 18 residues. Here the CDR3 DNA reads TGTGCCAGCACCGATCTACCCTCCGGGACAGAGCCCCAAGAGACCCAGTACTTC. Translating it yields CASTDLPSGTEPQETQYF.

This clonotype was picked up many times. The gene calls are TRBV10-2 and TRBJ2-1; TRBD2 matches 13 bases. With V trimmed by 8 bases and J by 6 bases, 4 bases remained unmatched. Per germline, CDR1 WSHSY and CDR2 SAAADI. This CDR3 has 14 amino acids. The CDR3 sequence is CASETSGRVNEQFF. CDR3 DNA: TGCGCCAGCGAAACTAGCGGGAGGGTCAATGAGCAGTTCTTC.

The chain uses TRBV19 and TRBJ1-1; 11 bases are shared with TRBD1. The CDR3 is 14 amino acids. CDR1 is LNHDA, CDR2 SQIVND, per germline (reference sequence). V trimming: 6 bases; J trimming: 4 bases; junction bases outside the gene matches: 4. Here the CDR3 DNA reads TGTGCCAGTAGCGCCGGGACAGGGGGCACTGAAGCTTTCTTT. This sequence encodes CASSAGTGGTEAFF.

This clonotype came up many times. This chain uses TRBV11-2 with TRBJ1-1; D possibly corresponds to TRBD1 (6 bases). The CDR3 covers 13 residues. Germline CDR1 and CDR2: SGHAT and FQNNGV. The V gene lost 6 bases and the J gene lost 4 bases, with 12 bases spanning the gap. The CDR3 sequence is CASRRGGLTEAFF. The DNA of the CDR3 is TGTGCCAGCAGGCGAGGGGGACTCACTGAAGCTTTCTTT.

This clonotype has a handful of counts. J is TRBJ2-7 and V is TRBV12-3 or TRBV12-4; TRBD2 agrees at 12 bases. This CDR3 comprises 14 residues. V dropped 3 bases and J dropped 6; count of bases not matched to a gene: 3. The CDR3 sequence is CASSLTSGSLEQYF. CDR3 coding DNA: TGTGCCAGCAGTTTGACTAGCGGGAGTCTCGAGCAGTACTTC.

This clonotype was counted at least ten times. The V gene is TRBV6-1, the J gene TRBJ2-1; TRBD1 aligns across 7 bases. Germline loops: CDR1 MNHNS, CDR2 SASEGT. V was clipped by 6 bases and J by 6 bases; unmatched bases: 8. The CDR3 covers 14 residues. CDR3 protein: CASRPPGQSNEQFF. The CDR3 DNA reads as TGTGCCAGCAGACCTCCGGGACAGAGCAATGAGCAGTTCTTC.

This clonotype was counted many times. The genes are TRBV7-2 and TRBJ1-4; possible D gene TRBD1, 5 bases. This CDR3 comprises 14 residues. Germline V CDR1 and CDR2: SGHTA, FQGNSA. The V end lost 4 bases, the J end lost 7 bases, and 13 bases lay between the germline ends. CDR3 nucleotides: TGTGCCAGCAGCTATAGGGGTTTAGGTGAAAAACTGTTTTTT. Its translation is CASSYRGLGEKLFF.

This clonotype has ten or more counts. The chain has TRBV2 and TRBJ2-3; the D call may be TRBD1 or TRBD2 (6 bases each). The CDR3 is 16 residues long. Trimming took 6 bases from V and 0 from J, leaving 16 bases between them. Per the germline V gene, CDR1 is SNHLY and CDR2 is FYNNEI. In DNA, the CDR3 is TGTGCCAGCAGCCGGCCGCGAGGGGGGAGCACAGATACGCAGTATTTT. Its translation is CASSRPRGGSTDTQYF. Variable domain in full (rest from reference TRBV2 and TRBJ2-3): EPEVTQTPSHQVTQMGQEVILRCVPISNHLYFYWYRQILGQKVEFLVSFYNNEISEKSEIFDDQFSVERPDGSNFTLKIRSTKLEDSAMYFCASSRPRGGSTDTQYFGPGTRLTVL.